This entry lists 28 T cell receptor beta chains sequenced from one sample in a study of blood T cell repertoires in COVID-19. Profiling relied on immunoSEQ multiplex PCR, and the TCRdb table lists in-frame clones only, not all of them. This sample yields about 120,000 clones, of which over 60% are seen a single time; 37% belongs to the top ten. The specimen sequenced was peripheral blood. These receptors were collected from a man aged 35-49 years with active or convalescent COVID-19.

This clone showed up just once. The DNA for the CDR3 is TGTGCCAGCAGGGACAGACTTAATGAGCAGTTCTTC. It codes for CASRDRLNEQFF. The rearrangement uses TRBV27 and TRBJ2-1; D possibly corresponds to TRBD1 (6 bases). This CDR3 is built from 12 residues. V lost 6 bases to trimming and J lost 7 bases, with 10 bases between them. Germline assignment: CDR1 MNHEY and CDR2 SMNVEV (reference sequence).

The genes are TRBV13 and TRBJ2-1; 7 bases map to TRBD1. V was clipped by 5 bases and J by 5 bases; unmatched bases: 6. The germline gives CDR1 PRHDT, CDR2 FYEKMQ (reference sequence). The CDR3 runs 14 residues. CDR3 in amino acids: CASSPGQPNNEQFF. Here the CDR3 DNA reads TGTGCCAGCAGCCCGGGACAGCCTAACAATGAGCAGTTCTTC.

This sequence joins TRBV11-3 and TRBJ2-1; 7 positions match TRBD2. In germline, CDR1 is SGHNT, CDR2 YENEEA. The V segment lost 3 bases and the J segment 4 bases; nucleotides outside the gene matches: 3. CDR3 length: 14 residues. CDR3 loop: CASSLVGGYNEQFF. The CDR3 DNA sequence: TGTGCCAGCAGCTTGGTCGGGGGGTACAATGAGCAGTTCTTC.

This chain connects TRBV4-2 to TRBJ1-2; no definite D call. The V end was cut by 1 base, the J end by 6 bases, with 12 bases between. CDR1 LGHNA and CDR2 YNFKEQ come from the germline V gene. The CDR3 extends over 14 amino acids. CDR3 sequence reads: CASSQGAEGNGYTF. Written as DNA, the CDR3 is TGTGCCAGCAGCCAAGGAGCGGAAGGGAATGGCTACACCTTC.

This clone came up a few times. The rearrangement joins TRBV9 to TRBJ1-3, with D possibly TRBD1 on 6 matching bases. Germline loops: CDR1 SGDLS, CDR2 YYNGEE. Between the trimmed V and J ends, which lost 4 bases and 1 base, there was a span of 12 bases. The CDR3 spans 15 residues. CDR3 in amino acids: CASSPGTRSGNTIYF. The CDR3 DNA reads as TGTGCCAGCAGCCCAGGGACAAGGTCTGGAAACACCATATATTTT.

This chain connects TRBV28 to TRBJ2-7; tentative D call: TRBD2 (6 bases). Per the germline V gene, CDR1 is MDHEN and CDR2 is SYDVKM. The CDR3 totals 15 residues. The ends were cut back, 7 bases at V and 3 bases at J, with 19 bases in the middle. The DNA for the CDR3 is TGTGCCAGCAATTTCCCCAGGAGGGTAGTCTACGAGCAGTACTTC. This sequence encodes CASNFPRRVVYEQYF.

The chain uses TRBV28 and TRBJ1-1; tentative D call: TRBD1 (5 bases). The CDR3 length is 14 residues. The V gene's germline CDR1 is MDHEN and CDR2 SYDVKM. The V gene lost 8 bases and the J gene lost 4 bases, with 17 bases spanning the gap. The CDR3 loop reads CASLRGGPATEAFF. The DNA of the CDR3 is TGTGCCAGCCTAAGGGGAGGCCCAGCCACTGAAGCTTTCTTT.

This chain uses TRBV14 with TRBJ2-7; 12 nucleotides match TRBD2. Germline V gene data show CDR1 as SGHDN and CDR2 as FVKESK. With 3 bases clipped from V and 7 bases from J, the junction kept 10 bases outside the gene matches. The CDR3 totals 16 residues. CDR3 protein: CASSHLSSGGAREQYF. Written as DNA, the CDR3 is TGTGCCAGCAGCCACCTGTCTAGCGGGGGGGCGAGGGAGCAGTACTTC. Looking up the rest from reference TRBV14 and TRBJ2-7 gives the full variable domain: EAGVTQFPSHSVIEKGQTVTLRCDPISGHDNLYWYRRVMGKEIKFLLHFVKESKQDESGMPNNRFLAERTGGTYSTLKVQPAELEDSGVYFCASSHLSSGGAREQYFGPGTRLTVT.

The V gene is TRBV9, the J gene TRBJ2-3; 8 positions match TRBD1. The V gene end was trimmed by 6 bases and the J gene end by 3 bases; junction bases not matched to a gene: 6. The CDR3 sequence is 14 residues long. The V gene's germline CDR1 is SGDLS and CDR2 YYNGEE. CDR3 region: CASTRTGLTDTQYF. DNA for the CDR3: TGTGCCAGCACTAGGACAGGGCTTACAGATACGCAGTATTTT. Together with reference TRBV9 and TRBJ2-3, the CDR3 gives the full variable domain: DSGVTQTPKHLITATGQRVTLRCSPRSGDLSVYWYQQSLDQGLQFLIQYYNGEERAKGNILERFSAQQFPDLHSELNLSSLELGDSALYFCASTRTGLTDTQYFGPGTRLTVL.

This chain links TRBV5-4 with TRBJ1-6; D not certain. The CDR3 consists of 14 residues. The germline V gene encodes CDR1 SGHNT and CDR2 YYREEE (reference sequence). Trimming pared 5 bases from V and 7 bases from J, leaving 13 bases between. The CDR3 spells CASSLGSVNSPLHF. DNA of the CDR3: TGTGCCAGCAGTCTCGGGTCCGTGAATTCACCCCTCCACTTT.

The chain recombines TRBV3-1 (or the pseudogene TRBV3-2) with TRBJ2-7, with 9 bases that match TRBD1. This CDR3 contains 13 residues. Germline trimming cut 6 bases from V and 6 bases from J; bases unmatched to any gene: 6. CDR1 and CDR2 (germline): LGHDT, YNNKEL (reference sequence). CDR3 nucleotide sequence: TGTGCCAGCAGGAGCGGACAGGGGAGCGAGCAGTACTTC. Its protein product is CASRSGQGSEQYF.

The chain employs TRBV7-8 and TRBJ1-1, with 7 bases identical to TRBD1. The trim removed 4 bases at V and 1 base at J, leaving 3 bases unmatched. The CDR3 runs 14 residues. From germline, CDR1 is SGHVS and CDR2 FQNEAQ. In DNA, the CDR3 is TGTGCCAGCAGCTCAGGGACAGAGAACACTGAAGCTTTCTTT. Translated: CASSSGTENTEAFF.

The V gene is TRBV4-3, the J gene TRBJ1-6; unclear D gene. V was trimmed by 3 bases and J by 6 bases, leaving 12 bases between them. This CDR3 spans 15 amino acids. In germline, CDR1 is LGHNA, CDR2 YSLEER. The chain's CDR3 is CASSQESLFNSPLHF. Written as DNA, the CDR3 is TGCGCCAGCAGCCAGGAGAGCCTGTTTAATTCACCCCTCCACTTT.

This clone was detected a few times. CDR3 sequence (DNA): TGTGCCAGCAGCTTCGCGGACAGGGTTAATGAAAAACTGTTTTTT. Translation: CASSFADRVNEKLFF. The rearrangement joins TRBV14 to TRBJ1-4, with TRBD1 matching 8 bases. The CDR3 consists of 15 residues. The germline CDR1 and CDR2 sequences are SGHDN and FVKESK. Trimming cost V 5 bases and J 4 bases; bases outside gene matches: 6.

V usage is TRBV11-3 and J usage is TRBJ1-2, with no clear D. The CDR3 is 16 residues long. V was shortened by 0 bases and J by 0 bases, with 11 bases between the two germline ends. Germline-derived CDR1 and CDR2 are SGHNT and YENEEA. The CDR3 DNA sequence: TGTGCCAGCAGCTTAGATCGATACAGCTCTAACTATGGCTACACCTTC. It translates to CASSLDRYSSNYGYTF.

The J gene is TRBJ2-1, the V gene TRBV2; 7 bases map to TRBD2. Germline trimming cut 2 bases from V and 8 bases from J; bases unmatched to any gene: 12. Germline assignment: CDR1 SNHLY and CDR2 FYNNEI. This CDR3 has 16 amino acids. The CDR3 DNA sequence: TGTGCCAGCAGTGAATATTTAGCGGGTGGGGGAGATGAGCAGTTCTTC. Translation: CASSEYLAGGGDEQFF.

In its sample, this clone was seen once. The genes are TRBV11-1 and TRBJ2-1; 7 bases agree with TRBD1. The CDR3 covers 15 residues. The trim removed 0 bases at V and 4 bases at J, leaving 3 bases unmatched. CDR1 SGHAT and CDR2 FQDESV come from the germline V gene (reference sequence). The CDR3 DNA follows: TGTGCCAGCAGCTTAGCCGGGGACAGATACAATGAGCAGTTCTTC. Protein sequence: CASSLAGDRYNEQFF.

The genes are TRBV10-3 and TRBJ2-3; tentative D call: TRBD2 (7 bases). From germline, CDR1 is ENHRY and CDR2 SYGVKD. The CDR3 extends over 12 amino acids. Trimming removed 10 bases from V and 5 bases from J, with 13 bases in between. The CDR3 sequence: CATGGGRDTQYF. The CDR3 nucleotides are TGTGCCACTGGGGGGGGGCGAGATACGCAGTATTTT.

The CDR3 DNA reads as TGTGCCACCAGTGATTTTTACTCCGGGACTAGCGGAATTACAGATACGCAGTATTTT. This translates into CATSDFYSGTSGITDTQYF. The chain couples TRBV24-1 to TRBJ2-3, with TRBD2 identical over 11 bases. Germline assignment: CDR1 KGHDR and CDR2 SFDVKD. V shed 1 base and J 3 bases; nucleotides not matched to a gene: 11. This CDR3 is built from 19 residues.

This chain connects TRBV3-1 (or the pseudogene TRBV3-2) to TRBJ2-3; D uncertain. The CDR3 has 14 amino acids. V lost 1 base and J lost 2, with 7 bases in between. CDR1 and CDR2 (germline): LGHDT, YNNKEL (reference sequence). CDR3 nucleotide sequence: TGTGCCAGCAGCCAAGGGCTCTTCACAGATACGCAGTATTTT. Translated, it gives CASSQGLFTDTQYF.

The sample holds a few counts of this clone. The J gene is TRBJ2-7, the V gene TRBV18; TRBD1 matches 10 bases. Trimming removed 4 bases from V and 3 bases from J; junction bases left unmatched: 3. Germline CDR1 and CDR2: KGHSH and LQKENI. This CDR3 spans 14 amino acids. CDR3 protein: CASSLDRGSYEQYF. In nucleotides, the CDR3 is TGTGCCAGCTCACTGGACAGGGGGAGCTACGAGCAGTACTTC.

This chain links TRBV6-1 with TRBJ2-7; 7 nucleotides align to TRBD1. V lost 6 bases to trimming and J lost 2 bases; unmatched junction nucleotides: 1. Germline V CDR1 and CDR2: MNHNS, SASEGT. The CDR3 consists of 12 residues. CDR3 DNA sequence: TGTGCCAGCAGCGGGACAGCCTACGAGCAGTACTTC. It encodes CASSGTAYEQYF.

The sample holds one count of this clone. V and J are TRBV29-1 and TRBJ1-1; D is ambiguous. Trimming removed 6 bases from V and 4 bases from J, with 18 bases in between. The CDR3 is made up of 14 amino acids. Looked up from germline, CDR1 is SQVTM and CDR2 is ANQGSEA. For the CDR3, the DNA is TGCAGCGTCAATTCTCACGAGGTTGGCACTGAAGCTTTCTTT. Amino acids: CSVNSHEVGTEAFF.

The chain couples TRBV5-1 to TRBJ1-3; the D is unclear. The CDR3 runs to 14 residues. Trimming removed 4 bases from V and 4 bases from J, with 12 bases in between. CDR1 is SGHRS, CDR2 YFSETQ, per germline. CDR3 sequence reads: CASSPEVTGNTIYF. CDR3 sequence (DNA): TGCGCCAGCAGCCCCGAGGTTACAGGAAACACCATATATTTT.

The chain employs TRBV11-2 and TRBJ2-3; no clear D. Trimming shortened V by 5 bases and J by 0 bases, and 12 bases separated the two germline ends. In germline, CDR1 is SGHAT, CDR2 FQNNGV. There are 15 residues in the CDR3. Written as DNA, the CDR3 is TGTGCCAGCAGCCCCAGCAGGTCTAGCACAGATACGCAGTATTTT. Translation gives CASSPSRSSTDTQYF.

This clone was seen only a few times. The rearrangement joins TRBV2 to TRBJ1-1; D gene unclear. CDR3 length: 14 residues. Deletions cut 4 bases from V and 0 bases from J, with 9 bases between. Germline V gives CDR1 SNHLY, CDR2 FYNNEI. The CDR3: CASSAEVMNTEAFF. CDR3 coding DNA: TGTGCCAGCAGTGCCGAGGTAATGAACACTGAAGCTTTCTTT.

The J gene is TRBJ2-1, the V gene TRBV9, with 10 bases lining up with TRBD2. The CDR3 covers 17 residues. Looked up from germline, CDR1 is SGDLS and CDR2 is YYNGEE. The J segment lost 0 bases and the V segment lost 4 bases, leaving 7 bases of the junction unmatched. CDR3 loop: CASSSQASGSSYNEQFF. The DNA of the CDR3 is TGTGCCAGCAGCTCTCAGGCTAGCGGGAGCTCCTACAATGAGCAGTTCTTC.

The V gene is TRBV3-1 (or the pseudogene TRBV3-2), the J gene TRBJ1-1; D might be TRBD1 (6 bases). CDR1 and CDR2 (germline): LGHDT, YNNKEL (reference sequence). Trimming pared 4 bases from V and 0 bases from J, leaving 15 bases between. The CDR3 runs 16 residues. CDR3 sequence (DNA): TGTGCCAGCAGCCCCGTCGGGGGGCGGGTGAACACTGAAGCTTTCTTT. Amino acids: CASSPVGGRVNTEAFF.